The next 27 T cell receptor beta chains were all read from a single sample in a study of blood T cell repertoires in COVID-19. Clones were read by immunoSEQ multiplex PCR, and TCRdb kept only the in-frame ones, dropping some. Seen here are 370,000 or so clones, over 75% observed once, and the top ten hold 1.3%. Sequencing was carried out using PBMCs or T cells enriched from blood (not recorded which). The source is a man aged 25-40 years who had recovered from COVID-19.

The V and J genes are TRBV10-3 and TRBJ1-1; 10 bases align to TRBD1. Germline lookup yields CDR1 ENHRY and CDR2 SYGVKD. This CDR3 is built from 16 residues. J was trimmed by 1 base and V by 6 bases; bases with no gene match: 8. The CDR3 coding sequence is TGTGCCATCAGGAACTCCGGGACAGGGGCGAACACTGAAGCTTTCTTT. Residues: CAIRNSGTGANTEAFF.

CDR3 nucleotide sequence: TGCGCCAGCAGCTCAGGACAGGGGGCAAGCTACACCTTC. Translation gives CASSSGQGASYTF. The rearrangement links TRBV5-1 to TRBJ1-2; 11 bases are shared with TRBD1. CDR1 SGHRS and CDR2 YFSETQ come from the germline V gene. The CDR3 is 13 residues long. With V trimmed by 3 bases and J by 9 bases, 4 bases remained unmatched. The variable domain in full, with the rest retrieved from reference TRBV5-1 and TRBJ1-2, is KAGVTQTPRYLIKTRGQQVTLSCSPISGHRSVSWYQQTPGQGLQFLFEYFSETQRNKGNFPGRFSGRQFSNSRSEMNVSTLELGDSALYLCASSSGQGASYTFGSGTRLTVV.

This clone was recorded only once. The chain links TRBV7-2 to TRBJ1-6; the D is unclear. The V gene's germline CDR1 is SGHTA and CDR2 FQGNSA. The ends were cut back, 4 bases at V and 0 bases at J, with 13 bases in the middle. This CDR3 has 17 residues. The CDR3, as DNA: TGTGCCAGCAGCTCCGACATCCCGAGCTCCTATAATTCACCCCTCCACTTT. This gives the protein CASSSDIPSSYNSPLHF.

The V call is TRBV18, the J call TRBJ1-2; no clear D gene. The germline CDR1 and CDR2 sequences are KGHSH and LQKENI. The CDR3 consists of 14 residues. V was cut by 4 bases and J by 8 bases, with 17 bases left in between. The CDR3 protein is CASSQLAALEGYTF. The CDR3 DNA sequence: TGTGCCAGCTCACAGCTCGCCGCGCTGGAGGGCTACACCTTC.

The rearrangement links TRBV5-6 to TRBJ2-3, with TRBD2 matching over 12 bases. Looked up from germline, CDR1 is SGHDT and CDR2 is YYEEEE. This CDR3 region has 16 residues. With 3 bases clipped from V and 2 bases from J, the junction kept 4 bases outside the gene matches. The CDR3 bases are TGTGCCAGCAGCTGGGGACTAGCGGGTTACACAGATACGCAGTATTTT. Amino acids: CASSWGLAGYTDTQYF.

This rearrangement joins TRBV5-5 to TRBJ2-5, with 12 bases matching TRBD2. Germline CDR1 and CDR2: SGHKS and YYEKEE (reference sequence). Trimming took 2 bases from V and 5 from J; bases not matched to a gene: 4. The CDR3 has 15 amino acids. The chain's CDR3 is CASSFSSGGVETQYF. The CDR3 nucleotides are TGTGCCAGCAGCTTCTCTAGCGGGGGGGTCGAGACCCAGTACTTC.

The V gene is TRBV29-1, the J gene TRBJ1-1; D might be TRBD1 (5 bases). This CDR3 is 14 amino acids long. V was pared by 6 bases and J by 5 bases, with 19 bases between. Per the germline V gene, CDR1 is SQVTM and CDR2 is ANQGSEA. CDR3 region: CSVRWGVSGTEAFF. The CDR3 DNA follows: TGCAGCGTAAGATGGGGGGTATCAGGAACTGAAGCTTTCTTT.

This clone appeared a single time. The chain uses TRBV7-9 and TRBJ1-2, with 9 bases fitting TRBD1. Germline CDR1 SEHNR, CDR2 FQNEAQ (reference sequence). J gave up 2 bases and V 9 bases, and 10 bases lay outside the gene matches. This CDR3 is 15 amino acids long. The CDR3 sequence: CASYPGTGLNYGYTF. The CDR3 DNA is TGTGCCAGTTACCCCGGGACAGGGCTCAACTATGGCTACACCTTC.

The V call is TRBV29-1, the J call TRBJ2-3; D remains ambiguous. CDR1 is SQVTM and CDR2 is ANQGSEA in the germline V gene. V was trimmed by 1 base and J by 6 bases, leaving 11 bases between them. The CDR3 length is 13 residues. The CDR3 DNA sequence: TGCAGCGTTGAAGGATCCACGGTGGATACGCAGTATTTT. Translated: CSVEGSTVDTQYF.

The chain couples TRBV18 to TRBJ1-1; D not certain. Germline CDR1 reads KGHSH; CDR2 reads LQKENI. The CDR3 is made up of 14 amino acids. V lost 0 bases and J lost 5, with 10 bases in between. CDR3 in amino acids: CASSPPGRGTEAFF. Here the CDR3 DNA reads TGTGCCAGCTCACCACCGGGGAGAGGAACTGAAGCTTTCTTT.

The J gene is TRBJ2-7, the V gene TRBV27; the D gene is possibly TRBD1 (7 bases). The V end was cut by 3 bases, the J end by 3 bases, with 15 bases between. CDR1 is MNHEY and CDR2 is SMNVEV in the germline V gene (reference sequence). The CDR3 contains 15 residues. The CDR3 sequence is CASSLSTGRNYEQYF. The DNA for the CDR3 is TGTGCCAGCAGTTTGTCGACAGGGAGGAACTACGAGCAGTACTTC.

The rearrangement uses TRBV6-5 and TRBJ1-6, with 7 positions matching TRBD1. Trimming at V came to 0 bases and at J to 10 bases, leaving 6 bases not matched to a gene. The germline CDR1 and CDR2 sequences are MNHEY and SVGAGI. This CDR3 has 15 amino acids. CDR3 region: CASSYSGTAPSPLHF. Written as DNA, the CDR3 is TGTGCCAGCAGTTACTCCGGGACAGCCCCATCACCCCTCCACTTT.

This clone showed up just once. The gene calls are TRBV30 and TRBJ2-3; D not resolved. The CDR3 is 12 amino acids. Germline loops: CDR1 GTSNPN, CDR2 SVGIG (reference sequence). V was trimmed by 2 bases and J by 4 bases, leaving 7 bases between them. The CDR3 loop reads CAWSLPPDTQYF. In nucleotides, the CDR3 is TGTGCCTGGAGTCTCCCCCCAGATACGCAGTATTTT.

The chain carries TRBV5-1 and TRBJ1-6; 7 bases are a match to TRBD1. The CDR3 consists of 15 residues. Germline V gives CDR1 SGHRS, CDR2 YFSETQ. The J segment lost 7 bases and the V segment lost 0 bases, leaving 4 bases of the junction unmatched. Here the CDR3 reads CASSLVQGTNSPLHF. The CDR3, as DNA: TGCGCCAGCAGCTTGGTACAGGGGACGAATTCACCCCTCCACTTT.

For this clone: An end of the junction does not agree with germline; a read error may underlie this. The chain is built from TRBV11-3 and TRBJ1-1; TRBD1 might be the D (6 bases). Germline V lookup: CDR1 SGHNT, CDR2 YENEEA. CDR3 length: 13 residues. The CDR3 region has the DNA TGTGCCGGCAGCTTAAACAGGGACGCTGAAGCTTTCTTT. It translates to CAGSLNRDAEAFF.

The rearrangement links TRBV12-3 or TRBV12-4 to TRBJ1-6, with no clear D. V was clipped by 2 bases and J by 5 bases, with 4 bases between them. The CDR3 is 13 residues long. CDR3 amino acids: CASSLLDNSPLHF. The CDR3 DNA reads TGTGCCAGCAGTTTACTAGATAATTCACCCCTCCACTTT.

The rearrangement uses TRBV7-6 and TRBJ1-1, with TRBD1 identical over 12 bases. The V and J ends lost 5 bases and 6 bases, in that order; junction bases with no gene match: 7. This CDR3 is 15 amino acids long. Germline loops: CDR1 SGHVS, CDR2 FNYEAQ. CDR3 sequence reads: CASSPGTGGIAEAFF. The CDR3 nucleotides are TGTGCCAGCAGCCCTGGGACAGGGGGCATCGCTGAAGCTTTCTTT.

The chain carries TRBV4-3 and TRBJ2-7, with a weak D call TRBD1 (5 bases). This CDR3 has 16 residues. V was clipped by 0 bases and J by 3 bases, with 15 bases between them. The V gene's germline CDR1 is LGHNA and CDR2 YSLEER. The CDR3 is CASSQDLETEDYEQYF. DNA of the CDR3: TGCGCCAGCAGCCAAGATCTTGAGACAGAGGACTACGAGCAGTACTTC.

The chain carries TRBV5-6 and TRBJ1-6; 9 bases fit TRBD1. The CDR3 covers 14 residues. Germline lookup yields CDR1 SGHDT and CDR2 YYEEEE. V lost 4 bases and J lost 13; bases outside the gene matches: 9. CDR3 sequence: CASSLGQGESPLHF. CDR3 bases: TGTGCCAGCAGCCTGGGACAGGGTGAATCGCCCCTCCACTTT. Variable domain in full (rest from reference TRBV5-6 and TRBJ1-6): DAGVTQSPTHLIKTRGQQVTLRCSPKSGHDTVSWYQQALGQGPQFIFQYYEEEERQRGNFPDRFSGHQFPNYSSELNVNALLLGDSALYLCASSLGQGESPLHFGNGTRLTVT.

The chain recombines TRBV4-2 with TRBJ1-6; TRBD1 is a possible D gene (6 bases). V shed 3 bases and J shed 10 bases, with 16 bases lying between them. The germline V gene encodes CDR1 LGHNA and CDR2 YNFKEQ. This CDR3 region has 15 residues. CDR3 region: CASSQFSGAGSPLHF. As DNA, the CDR3 is TGTGCCAGCAGCCAGTTTTCAGGGGCAGGGTCACCCCTCCACTTT.

To note about this clone: Germline and junction disagree at one end, which may indicate a read error. This chain uses TRBV4-1 with TRBJ2-7; 8 bases fit TRBD1. This CDR3 has 11 residues. The germline V gene encodes CDR1 MGHRA and CDR2 YSYEKL. The DNA for the CDR3 is TGCGCCAGCTTGTTTAGAGGGACAGGCCCCTTC. This encodes CASLFRGTGPF.

V and J are TRBV7-8 and TRBJ1-5; maybe TRBD1 (5 bases). Germline values: CDR1 SGHVS, CDR2 FQNEAQ. CDR3 length: 15 residues. V lost 5 bases, J lost 0 bases, and 11 bases lay in between. The CDR3 nucleotides read TGTGCCAGCAGCACTCAGACAGTTAGCAATCAGCCCCAGCATTTT. It encodes CASSTQTVSNQPQHF.

The CDR3 nucleotides read TGTGCCAGCAGCTCCGGGGTGGGCGGGAACACTGAAGCTTTCTTT. Its protein is CASSSGVGGNTEAFF. This sequence joins TRBV5-5 and TRBJ1-1; no clear D. V was pared by 3 bases and J by 1 base, with 13 bases between. Looked up from germline, CDR1 is SGHKS and CDR2 is YYEKEE (reference sequence). The CDR3 is 15 residues long.

The chain recombines TRBV5-1 with TRBJ2-7; 10 bases align to TRBD2. CDR1 and CDR2 (germline): SGHRS, YFSETQ. V lost 1 base and J lost 4; bases outside the gene matches: 11. CDR3 length equals 17 residues. DNA of the CDR3: TGCGCCAGCAGCTTGTCCTACATAGCGGGGGGAGTTTACGAGCAGTACTTC. Amino acids: CASSLSYIAGGVYEQYF.

The chain joins TRBV19 to TRBJ1-4, with unresolved D. Germline CDR1 LNHDA, CDR2 SQIVND (reference sequence). The germline V and J ends were trimmed by 1 base and 1 base, with 4 bases remaining between them. The CDR3 sequence is 14 residues long. The CDR3 loop reads CASSIVGTNEKLFF. CDR3 DNA sequence: TGTGCCAGTAGTATAGTCGGAACTAATGAAAAACTGTTTTTT.

The chain has TRBV10-3 and TRBJ1-4, with D perhaps TRBD1 (5 bases). Per germline, CDR1 ENHRY and CDR2 SYGVKD. Deletions cut 2 bases from V and 8 bases from J, with 24 bases between. The CDR3 consists of 18 residues. CDR3 sequence (DNA): TGTGCCATCAGTGAGGTCGGGGGGACCGCAGACGAATTGGAAAAACTGTTTTTT. Translating gives CAISEVGGTADELEKLFF.

The gene calls are TRBV4-3 and TRBJ2-3, with 7 bases aligning to TRBD2. V lost 0 bases to trimming and J lost 2 bases; unmatched junction nucleotides: 11. Germline-derived CDR1 and CDR2 are LGHNA and YSLEER. The CDR3 has 18 amino acids. In DNA, the CDR3 is TGCGCCAGCAGCCAAGATCGTGCGGGAGAAGGATACACAGATACGCAGTATTTT. Translated, it gives CASSQDRAGEGYTDTQYF.